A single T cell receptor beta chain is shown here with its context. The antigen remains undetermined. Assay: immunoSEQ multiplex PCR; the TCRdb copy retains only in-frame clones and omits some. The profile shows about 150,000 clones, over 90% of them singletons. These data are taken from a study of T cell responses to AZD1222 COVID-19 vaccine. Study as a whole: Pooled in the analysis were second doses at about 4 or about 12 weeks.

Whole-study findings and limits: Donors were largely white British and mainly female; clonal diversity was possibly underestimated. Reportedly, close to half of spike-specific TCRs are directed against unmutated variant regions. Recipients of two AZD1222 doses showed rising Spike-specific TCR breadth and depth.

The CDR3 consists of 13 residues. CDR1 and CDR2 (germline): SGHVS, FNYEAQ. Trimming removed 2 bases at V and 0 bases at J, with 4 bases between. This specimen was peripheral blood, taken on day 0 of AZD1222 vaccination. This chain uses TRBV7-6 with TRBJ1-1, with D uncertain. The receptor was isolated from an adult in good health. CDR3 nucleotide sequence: TGTGCCAGCAGCTTATCAATGAACACTGAAGCTTTCTTT. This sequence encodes CASSLSMNTEAFF.